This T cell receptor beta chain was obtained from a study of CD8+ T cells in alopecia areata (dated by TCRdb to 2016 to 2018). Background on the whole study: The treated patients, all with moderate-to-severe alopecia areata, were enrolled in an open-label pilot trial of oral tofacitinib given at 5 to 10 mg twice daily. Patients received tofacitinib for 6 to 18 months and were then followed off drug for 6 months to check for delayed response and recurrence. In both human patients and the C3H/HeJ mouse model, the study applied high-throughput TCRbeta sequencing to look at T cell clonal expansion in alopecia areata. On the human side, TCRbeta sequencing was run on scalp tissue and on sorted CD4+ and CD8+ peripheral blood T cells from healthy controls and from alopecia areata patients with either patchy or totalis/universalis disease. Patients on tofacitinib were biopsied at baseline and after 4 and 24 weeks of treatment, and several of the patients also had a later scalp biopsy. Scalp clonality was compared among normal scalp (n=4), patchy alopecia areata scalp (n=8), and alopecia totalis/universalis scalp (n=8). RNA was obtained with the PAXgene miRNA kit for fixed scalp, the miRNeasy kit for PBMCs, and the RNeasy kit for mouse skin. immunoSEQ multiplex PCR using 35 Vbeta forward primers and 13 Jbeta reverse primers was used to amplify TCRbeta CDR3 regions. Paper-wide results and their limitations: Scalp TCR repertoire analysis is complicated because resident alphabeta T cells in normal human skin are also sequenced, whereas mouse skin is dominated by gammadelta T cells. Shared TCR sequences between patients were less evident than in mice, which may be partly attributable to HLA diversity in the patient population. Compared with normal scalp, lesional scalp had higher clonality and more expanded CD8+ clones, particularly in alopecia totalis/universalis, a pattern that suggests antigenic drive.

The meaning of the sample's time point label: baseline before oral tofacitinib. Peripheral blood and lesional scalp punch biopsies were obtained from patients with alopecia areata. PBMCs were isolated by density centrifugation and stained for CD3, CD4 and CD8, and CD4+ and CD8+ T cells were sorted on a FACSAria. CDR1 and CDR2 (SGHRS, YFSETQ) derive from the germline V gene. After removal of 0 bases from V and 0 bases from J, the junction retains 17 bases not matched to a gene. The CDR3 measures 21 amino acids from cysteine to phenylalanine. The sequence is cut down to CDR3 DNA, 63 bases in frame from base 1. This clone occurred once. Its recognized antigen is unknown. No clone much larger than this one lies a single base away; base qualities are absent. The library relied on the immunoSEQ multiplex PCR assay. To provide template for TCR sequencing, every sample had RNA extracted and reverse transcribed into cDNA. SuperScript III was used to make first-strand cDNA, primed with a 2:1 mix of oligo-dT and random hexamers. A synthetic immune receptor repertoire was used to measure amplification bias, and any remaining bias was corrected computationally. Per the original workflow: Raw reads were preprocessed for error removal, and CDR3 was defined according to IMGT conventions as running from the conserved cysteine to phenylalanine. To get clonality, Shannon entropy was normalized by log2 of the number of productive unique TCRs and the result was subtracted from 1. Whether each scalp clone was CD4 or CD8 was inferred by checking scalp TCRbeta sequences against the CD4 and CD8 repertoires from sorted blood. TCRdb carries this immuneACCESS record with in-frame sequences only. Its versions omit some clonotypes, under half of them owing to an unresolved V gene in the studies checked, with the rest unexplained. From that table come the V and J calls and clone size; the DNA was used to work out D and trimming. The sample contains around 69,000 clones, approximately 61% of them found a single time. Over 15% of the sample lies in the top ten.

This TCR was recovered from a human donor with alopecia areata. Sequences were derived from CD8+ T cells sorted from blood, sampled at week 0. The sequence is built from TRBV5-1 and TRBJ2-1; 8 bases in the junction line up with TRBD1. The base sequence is TGCGCCAGCAGCTTGGGCCTAGCCGGGACAGGTAACGTGAGCTCCTACAATGAGCAGTTCTTC. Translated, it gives CASSLGLAGTGNVSSYNEQFF.